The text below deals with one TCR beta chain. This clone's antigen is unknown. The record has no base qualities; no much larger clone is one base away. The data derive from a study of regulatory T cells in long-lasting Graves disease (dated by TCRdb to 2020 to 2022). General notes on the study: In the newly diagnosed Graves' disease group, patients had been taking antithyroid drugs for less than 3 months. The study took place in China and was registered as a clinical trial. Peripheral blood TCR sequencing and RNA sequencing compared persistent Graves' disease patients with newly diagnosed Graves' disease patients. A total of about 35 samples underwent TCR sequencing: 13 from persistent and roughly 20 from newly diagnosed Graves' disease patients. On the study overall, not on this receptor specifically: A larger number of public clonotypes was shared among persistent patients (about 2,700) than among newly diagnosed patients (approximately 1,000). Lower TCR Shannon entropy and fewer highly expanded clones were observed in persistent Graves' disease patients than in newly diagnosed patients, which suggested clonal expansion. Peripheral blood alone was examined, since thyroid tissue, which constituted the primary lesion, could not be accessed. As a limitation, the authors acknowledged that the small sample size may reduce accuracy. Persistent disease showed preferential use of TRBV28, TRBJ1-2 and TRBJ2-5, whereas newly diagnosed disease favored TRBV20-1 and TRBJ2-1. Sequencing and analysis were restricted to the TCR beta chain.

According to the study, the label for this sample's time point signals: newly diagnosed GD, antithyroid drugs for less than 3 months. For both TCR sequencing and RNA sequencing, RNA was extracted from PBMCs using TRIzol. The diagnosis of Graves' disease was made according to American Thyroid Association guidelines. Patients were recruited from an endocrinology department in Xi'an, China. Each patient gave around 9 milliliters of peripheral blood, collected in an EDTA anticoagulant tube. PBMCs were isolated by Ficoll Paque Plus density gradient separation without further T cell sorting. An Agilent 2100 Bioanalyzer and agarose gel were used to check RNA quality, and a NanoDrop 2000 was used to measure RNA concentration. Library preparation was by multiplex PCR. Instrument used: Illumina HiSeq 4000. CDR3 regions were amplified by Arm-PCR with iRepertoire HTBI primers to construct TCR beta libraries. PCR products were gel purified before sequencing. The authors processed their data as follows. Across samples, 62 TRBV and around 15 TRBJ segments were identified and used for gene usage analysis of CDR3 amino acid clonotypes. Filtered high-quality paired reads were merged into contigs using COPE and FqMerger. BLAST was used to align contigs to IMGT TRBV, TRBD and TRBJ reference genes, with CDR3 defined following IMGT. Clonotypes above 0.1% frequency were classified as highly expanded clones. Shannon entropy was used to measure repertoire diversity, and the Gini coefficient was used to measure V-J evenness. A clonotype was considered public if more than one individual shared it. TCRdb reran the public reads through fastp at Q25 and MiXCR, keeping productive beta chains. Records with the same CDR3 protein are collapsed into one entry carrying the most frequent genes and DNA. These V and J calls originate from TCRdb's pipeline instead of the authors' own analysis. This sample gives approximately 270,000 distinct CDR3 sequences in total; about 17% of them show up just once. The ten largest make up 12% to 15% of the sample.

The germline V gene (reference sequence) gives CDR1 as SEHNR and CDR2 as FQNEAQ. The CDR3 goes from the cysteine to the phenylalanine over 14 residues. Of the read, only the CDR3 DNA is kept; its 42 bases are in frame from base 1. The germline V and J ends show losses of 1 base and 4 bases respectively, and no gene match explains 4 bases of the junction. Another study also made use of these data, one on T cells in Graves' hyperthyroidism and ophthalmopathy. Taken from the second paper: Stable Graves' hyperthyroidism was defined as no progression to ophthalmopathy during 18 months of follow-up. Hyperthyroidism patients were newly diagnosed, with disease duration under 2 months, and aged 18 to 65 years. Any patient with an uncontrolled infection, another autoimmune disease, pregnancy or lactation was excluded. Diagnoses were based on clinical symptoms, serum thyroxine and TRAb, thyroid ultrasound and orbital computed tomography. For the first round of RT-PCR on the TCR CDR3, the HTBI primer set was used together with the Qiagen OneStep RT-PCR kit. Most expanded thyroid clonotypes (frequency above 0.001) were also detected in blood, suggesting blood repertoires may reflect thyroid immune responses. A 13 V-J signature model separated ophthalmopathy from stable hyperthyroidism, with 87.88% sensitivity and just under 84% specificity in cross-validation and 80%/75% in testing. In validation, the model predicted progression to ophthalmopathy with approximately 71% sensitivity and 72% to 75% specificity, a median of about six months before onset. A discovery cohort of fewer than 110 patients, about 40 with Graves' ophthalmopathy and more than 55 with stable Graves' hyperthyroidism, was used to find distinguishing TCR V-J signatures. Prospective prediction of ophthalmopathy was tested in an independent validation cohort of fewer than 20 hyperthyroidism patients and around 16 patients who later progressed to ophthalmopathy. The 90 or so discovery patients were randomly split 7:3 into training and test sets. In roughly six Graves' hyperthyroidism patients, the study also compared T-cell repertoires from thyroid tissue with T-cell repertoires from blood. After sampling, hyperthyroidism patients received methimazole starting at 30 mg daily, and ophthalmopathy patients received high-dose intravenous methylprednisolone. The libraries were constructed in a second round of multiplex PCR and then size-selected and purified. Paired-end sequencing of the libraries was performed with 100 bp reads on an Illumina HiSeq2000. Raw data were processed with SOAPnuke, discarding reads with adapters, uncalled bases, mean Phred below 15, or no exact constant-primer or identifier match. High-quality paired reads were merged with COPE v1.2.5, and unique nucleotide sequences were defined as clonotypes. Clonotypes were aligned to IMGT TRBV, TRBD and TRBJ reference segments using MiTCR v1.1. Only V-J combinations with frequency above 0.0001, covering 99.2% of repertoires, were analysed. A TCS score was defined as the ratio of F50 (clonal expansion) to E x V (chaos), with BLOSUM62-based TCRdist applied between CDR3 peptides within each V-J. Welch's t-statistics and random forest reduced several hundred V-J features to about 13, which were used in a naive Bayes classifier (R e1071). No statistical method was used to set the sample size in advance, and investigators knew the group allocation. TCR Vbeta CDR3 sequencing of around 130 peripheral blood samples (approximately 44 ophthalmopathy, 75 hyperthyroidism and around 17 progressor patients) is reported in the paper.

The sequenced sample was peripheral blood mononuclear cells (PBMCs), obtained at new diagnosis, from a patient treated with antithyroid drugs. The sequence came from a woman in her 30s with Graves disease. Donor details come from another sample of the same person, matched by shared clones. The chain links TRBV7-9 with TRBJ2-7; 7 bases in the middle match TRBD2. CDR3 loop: CASSLDLAAYEQYF. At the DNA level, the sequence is TGTGCCAGCAGCTTAGATCTAGCGGCTTACGAGCAGTACTTC.